The 30 T cell receptor beta chains reported below all come from one sample, sequenced in a study of identical twins. MiXCR was run by TCRdb on the 5' RACE reads, yielding one entry per CDR3 protein. Counted here are 230,000 or so distinct CDR3 sequences, approximately 8.3% occurring once; the ten biggest clones make up less than 4%. The same specimen was also included in a second study, on yellow fever vaccine responses in identical twins.

The specimen sequenced was CD8+ T cells sorted from blood. The receptors were sampled from a woman between 18 and 30 years old in good health.

This clonotype has a count of ten or more. The rearrangement joins TRBV20-1 to TRBJ2-7, with TRBD1 identical over 7 bases. The V and J ends lost 3 bases and 5 bases, in that order; junction bases with no gene match: 10. The germline V gene encodes CDR1 DFQATT and CDR2 SNEGSKA (reference sequence). The CDR3 is made up of 14 amino acids. CDR3 loop: CSASHPDRVHEQYF. The CDR3 DNA is TGCAGTGCTAGCCACCCAGACAGGGTCCACGAGCAGTACTTC.

This clonotype was detected only a few times. This chain joins TRBV9 and TRBJ2-1, with TRBD2 identical over 15 bases. This CDR3 comprises 17 residues. CDR1 and CDR2 from the germline V gene are SGDLS and YYNGEE. Trimming cost V 3 bases and J 9 bases; bases outside gene matches: 10. The CDR3 region has the DNA TGTGCCAGCAGCGGGGGGACTAGCGGGGGGACATCGACTGAGCAGTTCTTC. It yields the protein CASSGGTSGGTSTEQFF.

This clonotype was picked up many times. This chain joins TRBV29-1 and TRBJ2-3; a possible D gene is TRBD1 (6 bases). The CDR3 is 13 residues long. From germline, CDR1 is SQVTM and CDR2 ANQGSEA. The ends were cut back, 0 bases at V and 7 bases at J, with 11 bases in the middle. The CDR3 here is CSVEDHRDNTQYF. The CDR3, as DNA: TGCAGCGTTGAAGATCATAGGGACAATACGCAGTATTTT.

There are a few counts of this clonotype. This chain connects TRBV2 to TRBJ2-2, with 7 bases lining up with TRBD2. The CDR3 consists of 14 residues. The V gene's germline CDR1 is SNHLY and CDR2 FYNNEI. The J segment lost 5 bases and the V segment lost 7 bases, leaving 7 bases of the junction unmatched. The CDR3 sequence: CASTTKGLTGELFF. In DNA, the CDR3 is TGTGCCAGCACCACAAAGGGACTAACCGGGGAGCTGTTTTTT.

In its sample, this clonotype was seen many times. The CDR3 nucleotides are TGTGCCAGCCGCCTTCCGAACACTGAAGCTTTCTTT. This sequence encodes CASRLPNTEAFF. The chain has TRBV7-9 and TRBJ1-1; D is unclear. V dropped 8 bases and J dropped 1 base, with 8 bases sitting between them. CDR3 length: 12 amino acids. CDR1 SEHNR and CDR2 FQNEAQ come from the germline V gene (reference sequence).

There are a few counts of this clonotype. The chain links TRBV14 to TRBJ1-2, with D tentatively TRBD1 (5 bases). The CDR3 loop spans 13 amino acids. Trimming left V 0 bases short and J 9 bases short, with 11 bases between. Germline-derived CDR1 and CDR2 are SGHDN and FVKESK. The CDR3 nucleotides are TGTGCCAGCAGCCAAGAGGGGGTAGTGAGCTACACCTTC. It encodes CASSQEGVVSYTF.

The rearrangement links TRBV20-1 to TRBJ2-1; the match to TRBD2 covers 7 bases. The germline gives CDR1 DFQATT, CDR2 SNEGSKA (reference sequence). The CDR3 length is 20 residues. Unmatched junction bases numbered 23, after V lost 5 bases and J lost 1 base. The CDR3 DNA follows: TGCAGTGCTGTACAAAGCGGGAAATATCCCACGAGGGGTTCCTACAATGAGCAGTTCTTC. It yields the protein CSAVQSGKYPTRGSYNEQFF.

V usage is TRBV29-1 and J usage is TRBJ2-1; D unresolved. The CDR3 loop spans 12 amino acids. Germline values: CDR1 SQVTM, CDR2 ANQGSEA. V lost 4 bases and J lost 8, with 12 bases in between. The CDR3 nucleotides are TGCAGCGTTGTTAGGCGAAGGGATGAGCAGTTCTTC. Protein sequence: CSVVRRRDEQFF.

The genes are TRBV5-8 and TRBJ2-7; unclear D gene. V was shortened by 5 bases and J by 6 bases, with 15 bases between the two germline ends. Germline V lookup: CDR1 SGHTS, CDR2 YDEGEE. The CDR3 is made up of 13 amino acids. The CDR3 reads CASSLRSLPEQYF. CDR3 DNA sequence: TGTGCCAGCAGTTTAAGATCCCTACCCGAGCAGTACTTC.

This clonotype was counted ten times or more. V usage is TRBV28 and J usage is TRBJ2-1; D is perhaps TRBD1 (6 bases). Between the trimmed V and J ends, which lost 5 bases and 5 bases, there was a span of 13 bases. CDR1 is MDHEN, CDR2 SYDVKM, per germline. The CDR3 is 14 residues long. In nucleotides, the CDR3 is TGTGCCAGCAGTCGATTCCGGACAGACAATGAGCAGTTCTTC. Protein product: CASSRFRTDNEQFF. Full variable domain (remainder filled in from reference TRBV28 and TRBJ2-1): DVKVTQSSRYLVKRTGEKVFLECVQDMDHENMFWYRQDPGLGLRLIYFSYDVKMKEKGDIPEGYSVSREKKERFSLILESASTNQTSMYLCASSRFRTDNEQFFGPGTRLTVL.

This clonotype has just a few counts. The chain links TRBV4-2 to TRBJ1-2; 8 positions match TRBD1. The J segment lost 3 bases and the V segment lost 2 bases, leaving 11 bases of the junction unmatched. This CDR3 contains 17 residues. Looked up from germline, CDR1 is LGHNA and CDR2 is YNFKEQ. CDR3 region: CASSQLGQENIHYGYTF. The CDR3 DNA sequence: TGTGCCAGCAGCCAACTGGGACAGGAAAACATTCACTATGGCTACACCTTC.

This clonotype came up many times. The V and J genes are TRBV29-1 and TRBJ2-2; TRBD1 is a possible D gene (6 bases). Looked up from germline, CDR1 is SQVTM and CDR2 is ANQGSEA. The V gene lost 6 bases and the J gene lost 0 bases, with 8 bases spanning the gap. CDR3 length: 13 amino acids. CDR3 sequence: CSVTGSNTGELFF. The DNA of the CDR3 is TGCAGCGTGACAGGTTCGAACACCGGGGAGCTGTTTTTT.

This clonotype has just a few counts. J is TRBJ2-7 and V is TRBV27; 10 nucleotides agree with TRBD1. Germline CDR1 MNHEY, CDR2 SMNVEV (reference sequence). Unmatched junction bases numbered 5, after V lost 3 bases and J lost 0 bases. The CDR3 length is 16 residues. CDR3 bases: TGTGCCAGCAGTTTTTCGGGACAGGGGACCTCCTACGAGCAGTACTTC. This gives the protein CASSFSGQGTSYEQYF.

The chain carries TRBV20-1 and TRBJ2-7; the D is unclear. This CDR3 contains 13 residues. V was cut by 0 bases and J by 4 bases, with 10 bases left in between. The germline gives CDR1 DFQATT, CDR2 SNEGSKA (reference sequence). For the CDR3, the DNA is TGCAGTGCTAGAGATAGTAACGGTTACGAGCAGTACTTC. It specifies CSARDSNGYEQYF.

This clonotype was counted only a few times. The chain links TRBV12-3 or TRBV12-4 to TRBJ2-7; D is perhaps TRBD1 or TRBD2 (5 bases each). Trimming stripped 5 bases from V and 0 bases from J, with 11 bases between. This CDR3 contains 14 residues. CDR3 region: CASSPGRYSYEQYF. The CDR3 DNA sequence: TGTGCCAGCAGTCCGGGACGGTACTCCTACGAGCAGTACTTC.

The chain employs TRBV27 and TRBJ2-1; perhaps TRBD2 as D (6 bases). CDR3 size: 13 residues. Between the trimmed V and J ends, which lost 2 bases and 9 bases, there was a span of 11 bases. Germline lookup yields CDR1 MNHEY and CDR2 SMNVEV (reference sequence). In DNA, the CDR3 is TGTGCCAGCAGTTTAGGGACTCAACTTGAGCAGTTCTTC. Residues: CASSLGTQLEQFF.

This clonotype showed up just a few times. The chain is built from TRBV3-1 and TRBJ2-3; perhaps TRBD1 as D (6 bases). This CDR3 region has 16 residues. The V gene's germline CDR1 is LGHDT and CDR2 YNNKEL (reference sequence). Trimming took 0 bases from V and 3 from J, leaving 13 bases between them. CDR3 nucleotides: TGTGCCAGCAGCCAAGATAGGGGACATCAAACAGATACGCAGTATTTT. Protein product: CASSQDRGHQTDTQYF.

Note on this clonotype: This may be a read error, as it is one base from a much larger clone. This chain connects TRBV4-3 to TRBJ2-1; D is perhaps TRBD2 (5 bases). Germline CDR1 LGHNA, CDR2 YSLEER. The CDR3 contains 16 residues. In DNA, the CDR3 is TGCGCCAGCAGCCAAGAGCACCGGTCCGGGAACAATGTGCAGTTCTTC. This encodes CASSQEHRSGNNVQFF.

With respect to this clonotype: At one of its ends the junction is not consistent with the germline gene, which may arise from a read error. V usage is TRBV7-7 and J usage is TRBJ2-1; 11 nucleotides agree with TRBD2. From germline, CDR1 is SSHAT and CDR2 FNYEAQ (reference sequence). The length of the CDR3 is 15 residues. CDR3 region: CASSFRLAGLNEQFF. The CDR3 DNA follows: TGTGCTAGCAGCTTCCGACTAGCGGGGCTCAATGAGCAGTTCTTC.

CDR3 nucleotides: TGTGCCACCAGTGCGGGACGCGAACAAGAGACCCAGTACTTC. This translates into CATSAGREQETQYF. The rearrangement joins TRBV24-1 to TRBJ2-5; either TRBD1 or TRBD2 may supply D (5 bases each). The V gene lost 5 bases and the J gene lost 2 bases, with 11 bases spanning the gap. Looked up from germline, CDR1 is KGHDR and CDR2 is SFDVKD. This CDR3 contains 14 residues.

The chain combines TRBV11-2 with TRBJ2-3, with D possibly matching TRBD2 (5 bases). This CDR3 is 19 amino acids long. Trimming left V 0 bases short and J 1 base short, with 20 bases between. Germline V CDR1 and CDR2: SGHAT, FQNNGV. This CDR3 is CASSLDLGLGAARTDTQYF. CDR3 in DNA: TGTGCCAGCAGCTTAGATCTAGGTCTTGGAGCGGCCCGCACAGATACGCAGTATTTT. The complete variable domain, with remaining parts taken from reference TRBV11-2 and TRBJ2-3, reads EAGVAQSPRYKIIEKRQSVAFWCNPISGHATLYWYQQILGQGPKLLIQFQNNGVVDDSQLPKDRFSAERLKGVDSTLKIQPAKLEDSAVYLCASSLDLGLGAARTDTQYFGPGTRLTVL.

This clonotype was picked up a small number of times. The chain links TRBV2 to TRBJ1-1, with TRBD1 identical over 8 bases. The CDR3 totals 16 residues. The V segment lost 3 bases and the J segment 3 bases; nucleotides outside the gene matches: 9. The germline CDR1 and CDR2 sequences are SNHLY and FYNNEI. CDR3 in amino acids: CASSEWTGYGDTEAFF. CDR3 nucleotide sequence: TGTGCCAGCAGTGAGTGGACAGGGTATGGGGACACTGAAGCTTTCTTT.

The chain recombines TRBV30 with TRBJ2-2; the match to TRBD2 covers 8 bases. Germline V CDR1 and CDR2: GTSNPN, SVGIG (reference sequence). The junction had 2 bases not matched to a gene; V was cut back by 1 base and J by 1 base. CDR3 length: 15 amino acids. DNA for the CDR3: TGTGCCTGGAGTGACCTAGCGGGGAACACCGGGGAGCTGTTTTTT. Translation gives CAWSDLAGNTGELFF.

This clonotype turned up a few times. The chain recombines TRBV6-2 or TRBV6-3 with TRBJ2-1; possible D gene TRBD2, 6 bases. The CDR3 extends over 15 amino acids. V was cut by 6 bases and J by 10 bases, with 22 bases left in between. Germline V CDR1 and CDR2: MNHEY, SVGEGT. The CDR3 is CASSSPPGGFGEQFF. DNA of the CDR3: TGTGCCAGCAGCTCCCCACCCGGAGGGTTTGGGGAGCAGTTCTTC.

The V call is TRBV2, the J call TRBJ1-2, with D unresolved. Germline V CDR1 and CDR2: SNHLY, FYNNEI. V was trimmed by 0 bases and J by 5 bases, leaving 7 bases between them. CDR3 size: 13 residues. This CDR3 reads CASSEATDYGYTF. The CDR3, as DNA: TGTGCCAGCAGTGAAGCGACGGATTATGGCTACACCTTC.

This clonotype was observed many times. The chain is built from TRBV3-1 and TRBJ2-3; D unclear. Germline CDR1 reads LGHDT; CDR2 reads YNNKEL (reference sequence). V was trimmed by 0 bases and J by 8 bases, leaving 12 bases between them. The CDR3 consists of 14 residues. CDR3 bases: TGTGCCAGCAGCCAAGAAGTAGCTCCGGGTACGCAGTATTTT. Translating it yields CASSQEVAPGTQYF.

This clonotype was detected a few times. The chain joins TRBV6-5 to TRBJ2-2; TRBD1 aligns across 9 bases. The CDR3 extends over 18 amino acids. Looked up from germline, CDR1 is MNHEY and CDR2 is SVGAGI. J was trimmed by 2 bases and V by 2 bases; bases with no gene match: 9. The CDR3 bases are TGTGCCAGCAGTTACCAACCGACAGGGGGGTTAAACACCGGGGAGCTGTTTTTT. It is translated as CASSYQPTGGLNTGELFF.

The V call is TRBV18, the J call TRBJ2-5; D possibly corresponds to TRBD2 (6 bases). Deletions cut 2 bases from V and 1 base from J, with 8 bases between. In germline, CDR1 is KGHSH, CDR2 LQKENI. This CDR3 spans 14 amino acids. This CDR3 is CASSPGGSQETQYF. The CDR3, as DNA: TGTGCCAGCTCACCAGGGGGGTCCCAAGAGACCCAGTACTTC.

The chain combines TRBV7-4 with TRBJ2-6; D is possibly TRBD2 (7 bases). This CDR3 is built from 20 residues. Germline CDR1 SGHVT, CDR2 SQSDAQ. V lost 8 bases, J lost 1 base, and 27 bases lay in between. This CDR3 is CASCRQIWGGASSGANVLTF. In nucleotides, the CDR3 is TGTGCCAGCTGCCGCCAGATCTGGGGGGGGGCCTCTTCTGGGGCCAACGTCCTGACTTTC.

The chain is built from TRBV20-1 and TRBJ2-2; D call uncertain. CDR3 size: 13 residues. Trimming removed 3 bases at V and 1 base at J, with 6 bases between. CDR1 DFQATT and CDR2 SNEGSKA come from the germline V gene (reference sequence). CDR3 residues: CSAREMNTGELFF. The DNA of the CDR3 is TGCAGTGCTAGGGAGATGAACACCGGGGAGCTGTTTTTT.